These T cell receptor beta chains were read from a single sample in a study of OX40 agonist ivuxolimab in advanced cancers. The assay was immunoSEQ multiplex PCR, and TCRdb's table has in-frame clones only and misses some. The data hold about 50,000 clones, with roughly 93% observed a single time. The sample was CD4+ or CD8+ T cells sorted from blood, taken in a trial of the OX40 agonist ivuxolimab. The origin of the receptors is an adult with an advanced solid tumor such as melanoma, head and neck, liver or kidney cancer. The CDR3 runs from the conserved cysteine through the conserved F or W. Fields, in order: clone size, J gene, D gene, CDR3 length, V gene, CDR3 DNA, CDR3 protein. A D gene is named only where the DNA matches it firmly. Clone size appears in some rows only: once, few, many, or a class for an expanded clone.

size: NA
J: TRBJ2-1
D: TRBD2
length: 15
V: TRBV28
DNA: TGTGCCAGTACGATCACCGGGACTAGGGGCAGGGAGCAGTTCTTC
CDR3: CASTITGTRGREQFF

size: NA
J: TRBJ2-3
D: NA
length: 14
V: TRBV25-1
DNA: TGTGCCAGCACCTTGGGAGGGGGCCCAGATACGCAGTATTTT
CDR3: CASTLGGGPDTQYF

size: NA
J: TRBJ2-3
D: NA
length: 13
V: TRBV14
DNA: TGTGCCAGCAGCCCCGGAGTGGAGGATACGCAGTATTTT
CDR3: CASSPGVEDTQYF

size: once
J: TRBJ2-7
D: NA
length: 18
V: TRBV9
DNA: TGTGCCAGCAGCGCCCGACTAAAAAAAGCCCGCGGTAGTTACGAGCAGTACTTC
CDR3: CASSARLKKARGSYEQYF

size: NA
J: TRBJ2-5
D: TRBD1
length: 15
V: TRBV6-5
DNA: TGTGCCAGCAGTTCAGACAGGGAAGATGAAGAGACCCAGTACTTC
CDR3: CASSSDREDEETQYF

size: NA
J: TRBJ1-1
D: NA
length: 12
V: TRBV6-5
DNA: TGTGCCAGCATAGGAGTGAACACTGAAGCTTTCTTT
CDR3: CASIGVNTEAFF

size: NA
J: TRBJ2-1
D: NA
length: 13
V: TRBV7-3
DNA: TGTGCCAGCAGCCTCCCCGAGTACAATGAGCAGTTCTTC
CDR3: CASSLPEYNEQFF

size: NA
J: TRBJ2-3
D: TRBD2
length: 17
V: TRBV4-1
DNA: TGCGCCAGCAGCCAAGAAGTTTCTAGCGGTACCACAGATACGCAGTATTTT
CDR3: CASSQEVSSGTTDTQYF

size: once
J: TRBJ2-7
D: NA
length: 18
V: TRBV4-1
DNA: TGCGCCAGCAGCCAAGACCCCTTGGGAACGACGGGCGGCTACGAGCAGTACTTC
CDR3: CASSQDPLGTTGGYEQYF

size: NA
J: TRBJ1-5
D: NA
length: 14
V: TRBV28
DNA: TGTGCCAGCAGTTTAGCCGAACCGAATCAGCCCCAGCATTTT
CDR3: CASSLAEPNQPQHF

size: NA
J: TRBJ2-1
D: NA
length: 13
V: TRBV4-3
DNA: TGCGCCAGCAGCCAAGACTGGTACAATGAGCAGTTCTTC
CDR3: CASSQDWYNEQFF

size: NA
J: TRBJ2-1
D: NA
length: 14
V: TRBV9
DNA: TGTGCCAGCAGCGTCGGCGGGACCGCGGGCTTGCAGTTCTTC
CDR3: CASSVGGTAGLQFF

size: NA
J: TRBJ2-3
D: TRBD2
length: 16
V: TRBV9
DNA: TGTGCCAGCAGCACCTACGCGGGAGGACCCACAGATACGCAGTATTTT
CDR3: CASSTYAGGPTDTQYF

size: NA
J: TRBJ1-2
D: TRBD1
length: 16
V: TRBV30
DNA: TGTGCCTGGAGTGGCTGGTCCCAGGGGGGGAGCTATGGCTACACCTTC
CDR3: CAWSGWSQGGSYGYTF

size: NA
J: TRBJ2-1
D: NA
length: 13
V: TRBV19
DNA: TGTGCCAGTAGTATTCTGGGTCAGGATGAGCAGTTCTTC
CDR3: CASSILGQDEQFF

size: NA
J: TRBJ1-4
D: NA
length: 17
V: TRBV9
DNA: TGTGCCAGCAGCGTAACAACGAAAGGCGGCGGCGGGGAAAAACTGTTTTTT
CDR3: CASSVTTKGGGGEKLFF

size: once
J: TRBJ1-4
D: NA
length: 14
V: TRBV2
DNA: TGTGCCAGCAGGGTCCCAACAACTAATGAAAAACTGTTTTTT
CDR3: CASRVPTTNEKLFF

size: NA
J: TRBJ2-3
D: NA
length: 14
V: TRBV28
DNA: TGTGCCAGCAGTTTCGAGAGGAACACAGATACGCAGTATTTT
CDR3: CASSFERNTDTQYF

size: NA
J: TRBJ2-1
D: TRBD1
length: 15
V: TRBV5-6
DNA: TGTGCCAGCAGCTCCCCGGGACAGGGGATCCTTGTGCAGTTCTTC
CDR3: CASSSPGQGILVQFF

size: NA
J: TRBJ2-7
D: NA
length: 14
V: TRBV10-2
DNA: TGCGCCAGCAGTGAGCTCAGTACAGCCTACGAGCAGTACTTC
CDR3: CASSELSTAYEQYF

size: once
J: TRBJ1-1
D: NA
length: 20
V: TRBV7-6
DNA: TGTGCCAGCAGCTTAGACCGCTTTAAGGACCTCCCAGGAGTGAACACTGAAGCTTTCTTT
CDR3: CASSLDRFKDLPGVNTEAFF

size: NA
J: TRBJ2-1
D: NA
length: 16
V: TRBV27
DNA: TGTGCCAGCAGTCCTTATCGGGAGAGCTCCTACAATGAGCAGTTCTTC
CDR3: CASSPYRESSYNEQFF

size: NA
J: TRBJ2-7
D: NA
length: 16
V: TRBV6-5
DNA: TGTGCCAGCAGTTACTCGAGGACCGGTAGCTCCTACGAGCAGTACTTC
CDR3: CASSYSRTGSSYEQYF

size: NA
J: TRBJ2-3
D: NA
length: 15
V: TRBV7-9
DNA: TGTGCCAGCAGCTTAACCGGGACCGGCACAGATACGCAGTATTTT
CDR3: CASSLTGTGTDTQYF

size: NA
J: TRBJ2-5
D: TRBD1
length: 15
V: TRBV27
DNA: TGTGCCAGCAGTTTCGGGCAGGGGGCTAGGGAGACCCAGTACTTC
CDR3: CASSFGQGARETQYF

size: NA
J: TRBJ2-1
D: TRBD2
length: 16
V: TRBV27
DNA: TGTGCCAGCTGTCCGTCTGGACTAGCGGGCTACAATGAGCAGTTCTTC
CDR3: CASCPSGLAGYNEQFF

size: NA
J: TRBJ2-1
D: TRBD2
length: 14
V: TRBV2
DNA: TGTGCCAGCAGTGTTTCGGCGGGAGAGCATGAGCAGTTCTTC
CDR3: CASSVSAGEHEQFF

size: NA
J: TRBJ1-2
D: NA
length: 14
V: TRBV5-1
DNA: TGCGCCAGCAGCTCATGGGGGGCCACCGATGGCTACACCTTC
CDR3: CASSSWGATDGYTF

size: NA
J: TRBJ1-4
D: NA
length: 17
V: TRBV4-3
DNA: TGCGCCAGCAGCCAAGCGTTTCAGGGCCGGTCGTATGAAAAACTGTTTTTT
CDR3: CASSQAFQGRSYEKLFF

size: NA
J: TRBJ2-1
D: NA
length: 12
V: TRBV28
DNA: TGTGCCAGCAGTCAGGGGTACAATGAGCAGTTCTTC
CDR3: CASSQGYNEQFF

size: NA
J: TRBJ2-2
D: TRBD2
length: 16
V: TRBV9
DNA: TGTGCCAGCAGCCCTTACGGGGCGGGAGTGGCGGGGGAGCTGTTTTTT
CDR3: CASSPYGAGVAGELFF

size: NA
J: TRBJ1-1
D: TRBD1
length: 16
V: TRBV7-6
DNA: TGTGCCAGCAGCAGAACAGGGGGCGCTGGGAACACTGAAGCTTTCTTT
CDR3: CASSRTGGAGNTEAFF

size: NA
J: TRBJ1-2
D: NA
length: 15
V: TRBV19
DNA: TGTGCCAGTAGTATCGAGCCAGGGTGGAACTATGGCTACACCTTC
CDR3: CASSIEPGWNYGYTF

size: NA
J: TRBJ1-5
D: NA
length: 14
V: TRBV28
DNA: TGTGCCAGCAGTTTTGTCAGGGTAGGTCAGCCCCAGCATTTT
CDR3: CASSFVRVGQPQHF

size: NA
J: TRBJ2-1
D: NA
length: 16
V: TRBV6-5
DNA: TGTGCCAGCAGTTACTCGGTGGGAGAGGTCTACAATGAGCAGTTCTTC
CDR3: CASSYSVGEVYNEQFF

size: NA
J: TRBJ2-1
D: TRBD2
length: 16
V: TRBV10-3
DNA: TGTGCCATCAGTGAGCCGGGGGGGAGCTCCTACAATGAGCAGTTCTTC
CDR3: CAISEPGGSSYNEQFF

size: NA
J: TRBJ2-1
D: NA
length: 18
V: TRBV7-2
DNA: TGTGCCAGCAGCTTAGAAGAGTTCGTCATGGCGGGGGCGGATGAGCAGTTCTTC
CDR3: CASSLEEFVMAGADEQFF

size: NA
J: TRBJ2-7
D: TRBD2
length: 13
V: TRBV27
DNA: TGTGCCAGCAGTTTGGGACTAGCAGTCGAGCAGTACTTC
CDR3: CASSLGLAVEQYF

size: once
J: TRBJ1-3
D: NA
length: 14
V: TRBV23-1
DNA: TGCGCCAGAGAAAATAAGGGTGTATTATACACCATATATTTT
CDR3: CARENKGVLYTIYF

size: NA
J: TRBJ1-1
D: NA
length: 14
V: TRBV7-8
DNA: TGTGCCAGCAGCTTAGGTCACTCAATCACTGAAGCTTTCTTT
CDR3: CASSLGHSITEAFF

size: NA
J: TRBJ2-1
D: NA
length: 16
V: TRBV13
DNA: TGTGCCAGCAGCTCGATCGGGACCGTTCACTCCAATGAGCAGTTCTTC
CDR3: CASSSIGTVHSNEQFF

size: NA
J: TRBJ2-2
D: NA
length: 14
V: TRBV7-9
DNA: TGTGCCAGCAGGGGCTGGGTTTCCACCGGGGAGCTGTTTTTT
CDR3: CASRGWVSTGELFF

size: NA
J: TRBJ2-3
D: TRBD2
length: 14
V: TRBV27
DNA: TGTGCCAGCAGTCAACTAGCGCCGGCAGATACGCAGTATTTT
CDR3: CASSQLAPADTQYF

size: NA
J: TRBJ1-1
D: TRBD1
length: 15
V: TRBV4-2
DNA: TGTGCCAGCAGCCCACCGAGGACAGGGTACACTGAAGCTTTCTTT
CDR3: CASSPPRTGYTEAFF